This T cell receptor (beta chain) appears in the sequencing data of a study of cytomegalovirus exposure and HLA in healthy donors (dated by TCRdb to 2016 to 2017). Notes on the research overall: An earlier analysis of approximately 600 of the donors reported approximately 290 Gb of sequence data and 100 million to 140 million unique TCR beta sequences from roughly 180 million T cells. Approximately 300 gigabases of sequencing data and 80 million or so unique TCR sequences were included in an early release covering 500 to 750 HLA-typed donors. Of the roughly 420 genotyped donors, over 80% were placed in the genetic ancestry cluster associated with self-reported Caucasian donors. The aim of the study was to test whether cataloging public T cell receptors could identify signatures of past pathogen exposure. The study used immunosequencing to profile the T cell repertoires of about 670 subjects and linked those repertoires to cytomegalovirus serostatus. In addition to the first cohort of approximately 670 subjects, a separate validation cohort of 120 different subjects was used. High-throughput TCR immunosequencing, statistical association of individual TCRs with disease status, and machine learning were combined to predict cytomegalovirus infection status. A later analysis re-examined previously published TCR beta repertoires from more than 550 donors and added high-resolution HLA genotyping to investigate patterns of TCR occurrence. Rather than using new phenotypic data, the later analysis identified candidate immune exposures from TCR beta sequences and from how often those sequences occurred across donors. In an earlier analysis of 587 of the donors, high-throughput TCR beta sequencing was used to judge whether each TCR beta V gene segment behaved as functional or pseudogenic. Alongside the repertoire data, information on donor age, sex, ethnicity and CMV serostatus was compiled. A later genetic analysis used genome-wide SNP genotypes for about three fifths of the 666 donors, treating that subset as a discovery cohort. All discovery cohort repertoires had been generated using a single sequencing platform. HLA typing included class I and class II loci at four-digit resolution. Typing coverage varied by locus: roughly 620-640 donors for A, B, C, DRB1 and DQB1; approximately 520 for DQA1; around 570 for DPA1; fewer than 480 for DPB1. Because of strong linkage in the cohort, roughly five DR-DQ haplotypes were treated as single units for association and clustering. Among several hundred genotyped donors of the cohort, an average of around 240,000 unique TCR beta nucleotide sequences was sequenced per donor, of which 15% to 20% were non-productive.

The library was made by the immunoSEQ multiplex PCR assay. For the multiplex PCR, a mixture combining 60 forward primers for TCR Vbeta segments and 13 reverse primers for TCR Jbeta segments was used. A multiplex PCR assay on genomic DNA amplified the CDR3 region of rearranged TCR beta genes. On the Illumina HiSeq System, the amplified TCR beta libraries were sequenced as 87-base-pair reads. Under the source paper's analysis protocol: In a later analysis, roughly 80 million unique TCR beta chains were counted across the 500 to 700 repertoires, and around 10 million of these chains were shared by at least two donors. A nearest-neighbor algorithm error-corrected the raw reads and collapsed the reads into unique sequences, merging closely related sequences to remove PCR and sequencing errors. Alignment of CDR3 sequences to IMGT reference sequences was used to assign V, D and J gene segments. For a sequence to be retained, a match of at least six nucleotides to both a V gene segment and a J gene segment was required. A rearrangement counted as productive if the CDR3 had no stop codons and remained in frame with V and J, and every other rearrangement counted as non-productive. Following IMGT convention, CDR3 was defined as the stretch from the second conserved V-encoded cysteine up to the conserved J-encoded phenylalanine. In an earlier analysis of 500 to 650 of the donors, sequences lacking an unambiguous match to a single V gene segment were excluded. An earlier analysis of under 750 of the donors called V segments functional above 56.7% productive rearrangements and segregating when the between-donor standard deviation exceeded 5%. A statistical classification framework was built for diagnosing cytomegalovirus status from the catalog of TCR beta chain sequences. A later analysis assigned V and J genes by comparing TCR nucleotide sequences with IMGT/GENE-DB human TR gene sequences. In a later analysis, CDR3 sequences and most-parsimonious VDJ recombination scenarios were assigned using the TCRdist pipeline. In a later analysis, every TCR beta chain was defined by the combination of its CDR3 amino acid sequence and its V-gene family, and reads without a unique V-gene family were dropped. To address suspected cross-contamination and a sequencing artifact, a later analysis removed 450 to 700 highly shared, low-generation-probability nucleotide sequences. A later analysis calculated a clonal expansion index for each public chain from normalized within-repertoire ranks of inferred template counts. In a later analysis, generation probabilities were computed with a VDJ recombination model fitted to out-of-frame rearrangements, and the resulting probabilities were checked against IGoR. In a later analysis, hypergeometric tests were used to score TCR-TCR, TCR-HLA and TCR-CMV co-occurrence, with a repertoire-size bias correction applied to TCR pairs. In a later analysis, false discovery rates were estimated by permuting HLA or CMV assignments 20 times. In a later analysis, co-occurring TCRs were grouped with DBSCAN, and TCRdist sequence similarity was added when clustering was performed within HLA-allele-positive subsets. Co-occurrence clustering excluded repertoires with fewer than 30,000 or more than 120,000 public chains, plus five with anomalous nucleotide sharing. TCRdb limited this immuneACCESS table to in-frame rearrangements with V and J called. A share of clones is missing; checked studies link under half to unresolved V genes, and the rest is unexplained. That table supplies the V and J calls and clone size; D and trimming were determined from the DNA. A total of about 100,000 clones appear in this sample, roughly 70% of them only once. The ten top clones hold around 5% of the sample.

The full study reports these points: Most CMV-associated TCR beta chains appeared to be HLA-restricted in a later analysis, and the HLA associations seemed to be driven largely by CMV exposure. A further reported finding was that TCR beta sequences accurately predicted the HLA-A and HLA-B alleles for most subjects in the first cohort. The sequencing pipeline was judged likely to have produced a cluster of highly shared sequence variants as a technical artifact. A later genetic analysis reported fewer N-insertions in productive TCRs among donors in an Asian-associated ancestry cluster than the roughly 620-donor mean. Some IMGT-functional V segments, including TRBV6-2 and TRBV6-3, could not be told apart with the 87-base-pair reads, so those segments were excluded. In the study, some 180 TCR beta chains were listed as associated with cytomegalovirus. For the cohort, immune exposure information was limited to CMV serostatus. According to a later analysis, parvovirus B19, influenza, CMV and Epstein-Barr virus appeared linked to several top co-occurrence clusters. In a later analysis, HLA-associated TCR beta chains were found to be more clonally expanded and to have lower generation probabilities than equally common non-associated chains. Because some donors lacked HLA typing at each locus, the association tests relied only on the typed subset. Only TCR beta chains were sequenced in this cohort, and the absence of alpha or paired-chain data limited detectable features. It was suggested by the authors that the approach could potentially be generalized to other disease states and immunological phenotypes. Across donors, most TCR sequences were observed very rarely, whereas some public TCRs were present in many individuals. Presence/absence analyses assumed roughly uniform sequencing depth across donors, an assumption that may not hold. Broadly in line with IMGT annotations, most TCR beta V segments showed up in productive rearrangements about 87% or about 30% of the time in an earlier analysis of several hundred of the donors. An association between a missense DCLRE1C variant and V-gene and J-gene trimming of TCR beta chains was found in a later genetic analysis and replicated in an independent cohort. The classifier was reported to diagnose cytomegalovirus status with high specificity and sensitivity in both the original and validation cohorts. Linkage disequilibrium might explain the correlated functional status among segregating V segments, but an unknown experimental factor could not be excluded. According to a later analysis, TCR association rates differed among HLA loci, with DRB1 alleles showing the most associated TCRs and HLA-C alleles showing the fewest. Because counts were too low, some 17 rarely observed V segments, including chromosome 9 orphons, were left out of the earlier analysis of several hundred of the donors. In vitro tests confirmed that a few of the cytomegalovirus-associated TCR beta chains recognize cytomegalovirus antigens. A later analysis associated 15,000 or so TCR beta sequences with specific HLA alleles at a false discovery rate of 0.05. When HLA alleles, especially DR and DQ, strongly co-occurred, attributing TCR associations to individual alleles was difficult.

Points on this clone: Its specific antigen is unknown. No base-level quality is on record; no much larger clone is a single base apart.

In the germline V gene, CDR1 corresponds to MRHNA and CDR2 to SNTAGT. At the junction V is shortened by 4 bases and J by 5 bases; bases outside the gene matches: 4. Reading from cysteine to phenylalanine, the CDR3 counts 14 amino acids. CDR3 DNA only is kept here, 42 bases in frame from base 1. In total, over 600 healthy bone marrow donors made up the cohort. At the time of sampling, every cohort member was nominally healthy, though immune exposures that went unrecorded were likely present. The donor tested CMV seropositive and was one of the 289 seropositive cohort members. Every donor gave a peripheral blood sample, and the peripheral blood mononuclear cells from that sample were used for TCR beta sequencing. Genomic DNA was extracted from the blood cell samples with the Qiagen DNeasy Blood Extraction Kit.

The receptor comes from a woman aged 18-30 years in good health and CMV-seropositive. This chain is built from TRBV6-4 and TRBJ2-3, and TRBD1 matches 9 of the central bases. Sequenced input: PBMCs. At the DNA level, the sequence is TGTGCCAGCAGTGGGGGACAGGGTGGAGATACGCAGTATTTT. Its product reads: CASSGGQGGDTQYF.